This T cell receptor (beta chain) emerged from a study of Ad26.COV2.S vaccination and SARS-CoV-2 variants. Study at large: The COV1001 Ad26.COV2.S trial arm included the donor.

The protocol was immunoSEQ multiplex PCR, while the TCRdb copy is restricted to in-frame clones and leaves out a portion. The data contain about 370,000 clones, over 75% of them singletons. Trimming left V 4 bases short and J 8 bases short, with 14 bases between. There are 13 residues in the CDR3. The germline V gene encodes CDR1 LGHNA and CDR2 YNFKEQ. Treatment of the sample: some 19 received Ad26.COV2.S at low or high dose, single or two shots; five or six received placebo; per-sample allocation not given. The samples were gathered on day 63 after the first injection of vaccine or placebo. The source of this sequence is a person aged 18-65 years who received the Ad26.COV2.S COVID-19 vaccine or a placebo. This chain connects TRBV4-2 to TRBJ1-2, with D possibly matching TRBD1 (5 bases). Sequences were derived from peripheral blood, sampled in a trial of Ad26.COV2.S vaccine versus placebo. Here the CDR3 DNA reads TGTGCCAGCAGCCGGCAGGGATATCAAGGCTACACCTTC. Its translation: CASSRQGYQGYTF.